A selection of T cell receptor beta chains follows, all from one sample in a study of cytomegalovirus exposure and HLA in healthy donors. Profiled with immunoSEQ multiplex PCR; TCRdb holds only in-frame clones, not every one. Here the sample spans roughly 130,000 clones, 60% to 75% being singletons. Material for sequencing was PBMCs. The receptors originated from a woman aged 45 to 65 in good health and CMV-seropositive. Both conserved end residues are part of each CDR3. The D gene is left open where the match is weak. The size of a clone is reported for some rows only, either as once, few or many, or as a class for expanded clones.

>TRBD1|TRBJ1-6|TRBV5-1|.
TGCGCCAGCAGCGGGGGCTGGGGACAGGGGGGTTCACCCCTCCACTTT
CASSGGWGQGGSPLHF
>.|TRBJ2-3|TRBV10-2|.
TGCGCCAGCAGTGCTGGGGCGGATCACACAGATACGCAGTATTTT
CASSAGADHTDTQYF
>.|TRBJ1-1|TRBV20-1|.
TGCAGTGCCGCTAGGTCCACTGAAGCTTTCTTT
CSAARSTEAFF
>.|TRBJ1-2|TRBV5-6|.
TGTGCCAGCAGCTTGGTTGCAGACTATGGCTACCCCTTC
CASSLVADYGYPF
>.|TRBJ2-3|TRBV19|.
TGTGCCAGTAGACAGGCCGGCACAGATACGCAGTATTTT
CASRQAGTDTQYF
>.|TRBJ1-3|TRBV6-5|.
TGTGCCAGCAAGGATGCGGGGGCCAACACCATATATTTT
CASKDAGANTIYF
>TRBD1|TRBJ2-7|TRBV11-3|.
TGTGCCAGCAGCTTAGGCCCACAGGGGCCCTACGAGCAGTACTTC
CASSLGPQGPYEQYF
>.|TRBJ1-1|TRBV10-3|.
TGTGCCATCAGTGAGTCGAGAAACGGTGAAGCTTTCTTT
CAISESRNGEAFF
>TRBD2|TRBJ2-7|TRBV6-5|.
TGTGCCAGCAGTCACCAAACCAGCGGGGGAGCCGAGCAGTACTTC
CASSHQTSGGAEQYF
>TRBD1|TRBJ1-5|TRBV4-2|.
TGTGCCAGCAGCCAAGGGACAGGGAGGCTTCAGCCCCAGCATTTT
CASSQGTGRLQPQHF
>TRBD1|TRBJ1-2|TRBV5-1|few
TGCGCCAGCAGCTTGTCCACAGGGGGCACGGACTACTATGGCTACACCTTC
CASSLSTGGTDYYGYTF
>.|TRBJ2-6|TRBV19|.
TGTGCCAGTAGTTCCCGACAGGAAGGAGGGGCCAACGTCCTGACTTTC
CASSSRQEGGANVLTF
>TRBD1|TRBJ1-2|TRBV29-1|.
TGCAGCGTTGAAGACAGGGGGCTCGGCTACACCTTC
CSVEDRGLGYTF
>.|TRBJ1-4|TRBV6-1|few
TGTGCCAGCAGTGAATGGCAGGTGCCCGAAAAACTGTTTTTT
CASSEWQVPEKLFF
>.|TRBJ1-3|TRBV19|.
TGTGCCAGTAGTCCAGGGTCAGCTGGAAACACCATATATTTT
CASSPGSAGNTIYF
>.|TRBJ1-5|TRBV18|.
TGTGCCCGCTCACCGGGGAGGGTTATGAGCAATCAGCCCCAGCATTTT
CARSPGRVMSNQPQHF
>TRBD1|TRBJ2-2|TRBV9|once
TGTGCCAGCAGCGCGGACAGGGAGTATACCGGGGAGCTGTTTTTT
CASSADREYTGELFF
>TRBD1|TRBJ2-1|TRBV19|.
TGTGCCAGTAGTTTATCCGGGACAGGAACCTATGAGCAGTTCTTC
CASSLSGTGTYEQFF
>TRBD1|TRBJ2-2|TRBV11-3|.
TGTGCCAGCAGCTCGTACAGGGGGCTCAACACCGGGGAGCTGTTTTTT
CASSSYRGLNTGELFF
>.|TRBJ2-1|TRBV27|few
TGTGCCAGCAGTCATAGACAGGTGGAGTTCTTC
CASSHRQVEFF
>.|TRBJ1-2|TRBV4-3|.
TGCGCCAGCAGCCAAGAGCACAGGGACTATGGCTACCCCTTC
CASSQEHRDYGYPF
>.|TRBJ2-3|TRBV5-4|.
TGTGCCAGCAGCGGCACCCGGGCAGATACGCAGTATTTT
CASSGTRADTQYF
>.|TRBJ1-1|TRBV6-6|.
TGTGCCAGCAGTTCCCCCCCTCACTACACTGAAGCTTTCTTT
CASSSPPHYTEAFF
>TRBD1|TRBJ1-2|TRBV7-7|.
TGTGCCAGCAGCTTTCGTGGCAGGGGGCGTTGTGGCTACACCTTC
CASSFRGRGRCGYTF
>TRBD1|TRBJ1-2|TRBV30|.
TGTGCCTGGAGCGGGACAGCTGTCTATGGCTACACCTTC
CAWSGTAVYGYTF
>.|TRBJ2-5|TRBV11-2|once
TGTGCCAGCAGCCCTGGCGAGCGGACCCAAGAGACCCAGTACTTC
CASSPGERTQETQYF
>.|TRBJ1-4|TRBV7-2|.
TGTGCCAGCAGCACCTACAGACAGCAATCAGGCGAAAAACTGTTTTTT
CASSTYRQQSGEKLFF
>.|TRBJ2-2|TRBV4-2|.
TGTGCCAGCAGCCAAGGGGTAGCGATTAACGGGGAGCTGTTTTTT
CASSQGVAINGELFF
>TRBD1|TRBJ2-3|TRBV5-1|.
TGCGCCAGCAGCAGAAATACAGGGGCAGATACGCAGTATTTT
CASSRNTGADTQYF
>.|TRBJ2-3|TRBV7-2|.
TGTGCCAGCAGCTTAGGTAACAGGGTCACAGATACGCAGTATTTT
CASSLGNRVTDTQYF
>.|TRBJ2-5|TRBV2|.
TGTGCCAGCCGTGGGGGTCGGGGTGAAGAGACCCAGTACTTC
CASRGGRGEETQYF
>.|TRBJ1-3|TRBV6-5|few
TGTGCCACCCAGGTAGATTTCTCTGGAAACACCATATATTTT
CATQVDFSGNTIYF